These 3 T cell receptor beta chains share one sample of origin, sequenced in a study of blood T cells in healthy people across ages. Sample-barcoded 5' priming and a J-beta primer mix drove a second PCR of 7 to 11 cycles. Each CDR3 protein is one row after TCRdb ran MiXCR on the 5' RACE reads. The sample yields around 1,000,000 distinct CDR3 sequences, around 27% seen once. The sample was also linked to a second study, of T cells of mothers and their children.

The specimen sequenced was blood. The receptor source for this set is a girl aged 2-10 years in good health.

This clonotype was counted at least ten times. The CDR3 loop reads CASRGESTDTQYF. CDR3 coding DNA: TGTGCCAGTCGCGGGGAAAGCACAGATACGCAGTATTTT. The chain has TRBV9 and TRBJ2-3; D is perhaps TRBD2 (6 bases). This CDR3 is built from 13 residues. Germline V gives CDR1 SGDLS, CDR2 YYNGEE. The V end was cut by 8 bases, the J end by 0 bases, with 10 bases between. The whole variable domain, filled in from reference TRBV9 and TRBJ2-3, reads DSGVTQTPKHLITATGQRVTLRCSPRSGDLSVYWYQQSLDQGLQFLIQYYNGEERAKGNILERFSAQQFPDLHSELNLSSLELGDSALYFCASRGESTDTQYFGPGTRLTVL.

The chain is built from TRBV15 and TRBJ1-4; D possibly corresponds to TRBD1 (6 bases). V lost 0 bases, J lost 4 bases, and 21 bases lay in between. The CDR3 is made up of 19 amino acids. Germline CDR1 reads LNHNV; CDR2 reads YYDKDF (reference sequence). CDR3 coding DNA: TGTGCCACCAGCAGAGATTATGTGGGGGCGACTGGTCGTAATGAAAAACTGTTTTTT. Its protein is CATSRDYVGATGRNEKLFF.

The chain employs TRBV10-3 and TRBJ2-3, with D hard to call. Germline CDR1 reads ENHRY; CDR2 reads SYGVKD. The CDR3 length is 13 residues. V lost 7 bases to trimming and J lost 3 bases, with 11 bases between them. This chain's CDR3 is CAINPRQTDTQYF. Written as DNA, the CDR3 is TGTGCCATCAATCCTAGGCAGACAGATACGCAGTATTTT.